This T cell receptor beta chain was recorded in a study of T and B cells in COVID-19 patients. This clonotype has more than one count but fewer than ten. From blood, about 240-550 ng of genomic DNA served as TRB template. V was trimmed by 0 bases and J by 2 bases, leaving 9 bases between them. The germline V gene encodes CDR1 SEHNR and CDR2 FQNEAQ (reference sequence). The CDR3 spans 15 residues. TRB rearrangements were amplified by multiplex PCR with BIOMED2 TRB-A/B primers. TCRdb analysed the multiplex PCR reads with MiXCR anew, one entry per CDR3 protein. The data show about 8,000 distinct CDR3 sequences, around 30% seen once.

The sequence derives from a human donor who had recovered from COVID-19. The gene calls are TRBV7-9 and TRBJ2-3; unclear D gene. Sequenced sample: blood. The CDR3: CASSLASSYTDTQYF. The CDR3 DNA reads TGTGCCAGCAGCTTAGCTAGCTCCTACACAGATACGCAGTATTTT.